These 15 T cell receptor beta chains were all obtained from the same sample, sequenced in a study of T-cell reconstitution after alpha-beta-depleted transplantation in children. The TCRbeta library was prepared with unique molecular identifiers. TCRdb called the PCR reads again in MiXCR, with one record for every CDR3 protein. The repertoire holds approximately 110,000 distinct CDR3 sequences, with 10% as singletons. The sequencing here drew on PBMCs, taken before TCRalphabeta/CD19-depleted stem cell transplant. All receptors derive from a boy between 2 and 10 years old with acute lymphoblastic leukemia, due to receive a stem cell transplant.

The gene calls are TRBV20-1 and TRBJ2-4; D unclear. The CDR3 sequence is 13 residues long. Germline assignment: CDR1 DFQATT and CDR2 SNEGSKA (reference sequence). The V end lost 5 bases, the J end lost 5 bases, and 13 bases lay between the germline ends. CDR3 coding DNA: TGCAGTGCTGGATATCGGGCCCAAAACATTCAGTACTTC. Residues: CSAGYRAQNIQYF.

The V call is TRBV10-1, the J call TRBJ1-1, with TRBD1 matching 7 bases. J was trimmed by 4 bases and V by 8 bases; bases with no gene match: 7. The CDR3 has 13 amino acids. Germline loops: CDR1 WNHNN, CDR2 SYGVQD (reference sequence). CDR3 nucleotide sequence: TGCGCCAGCTCTCCAGGGGGAAGCACTGAAGCTTTCTTT. Residues: CASSPGGSTEAFF.

There are a few counts of this clonotype. The chain links TRBV27 to TRBJ1-1; TRBD1 agrees at 7 bases. CDR3 length equals 14 residues. With 5 bases clipped from V and 5 bases from J, the junction kept 8 bases outside the gene matches. Germline-derived CDR1 and CDR2 are MNHEY and SMNVEV (reference sequence). This chain's CDR3 is CASSIDREETEAFF. The CDR3 DNA reads TGTGCCAGCAGTATCGACAGGGAGGAGACTGAAGCTTTCTTT.

This clonotype was recorded at least ten times. The chain joins TRBV6-5 to TRBJ2-7; D not resolved. This CDR3 is built from 12 residues. CDR1 is MNHEY and CDR2 is SVGAGI in the germline V gene. V was trimmed by 6 bases and J by 3 bases, leaving 9 bases between them. CDR3 residues: CASSSRVYEQYF. Written as DNA, the CDR3 is TGTGCCAGCAGCTCTCGGGTCTACGAGCAGTACTTC.

The chain uses TRBV28 and TRBJ1-1, with D hard to call. The CDR3 runs 15 residues. Trimming cost V 4 bases and J 2 bases, with 14 bases left between them. Germline V gene data show CDR1 as MDHEN and CDR2 as SYDVKM. In DNA form, the CDR3 reads TGTGCCAGCAGTTCTCCCAAACAGCTAAACACTGAAGCTTTCTTT. Amino acid sequence: CASSSPKQLNTEAFF.

This clonotype was seen repeatedly, ten times or more. The V and J genes are TRBV6-5 and TRBJ2-7; 12 bases are shared with TRBD2. The CDR3 has 15 residues. V trimming: 1 base; J trimming: 4 bases; junction bases outside the gene matches: 2. Germline CDR1 and CDR2: MNHEY and SVGAGI. The CDR3 region is CASSYFTSGRYEQYF. CDR3 DNA: TGTGCCAGCAGTTACTTTACTAGCGGGAGGTACGAGCAGTACTTC.

This clonotype was detected a few times. The chain has TRBV5-1 and TRBJ1-2; 7 bases fit TRBD1. The CDR3 contains 15 residues. Germline CDR1 reads SGHRS; CDR2 reads YFSETQ. V gave up 4 bases and J gave up 2 bases; unmatched junction bases: 8. The CDR3 sequence is CASSPEGQRNYGYTF. The CDR3 DNA reads as TGCGCCAGCAGCCCAGAGGGACAGAGAAACTATGGCTACACCTTC.

This clonotype was found many times. The rearrangement uses TRBV12-3 or TRBV12-4 and TRBJ2-7, with 7 bases aligning to TRBD2. V was clipped by 4 bases and J by 3 bases; unmatched bases: 9. This CDR3 region has 15 residues. CDR3 coding DNA: TGTGCCAGCAGTTCGGGGCGGGGGTTGAGCTACGAGCAGTACTTC. Protein product: CASSSGRGLSYEQYF.

This clonotype was counted between two and nine times. The rearrangement links TRBV5-1 to TRBJ2-7; 7 positions agree with TRBD1. This CDR3 has 15 amino acids. V was clipped by 3 bases and J by 2 bases; unmatched bases: 8. CDR1 is SGHRS, CDR2 YFSETQ, per germline. Written as DNA, the CDR3 is TGCGCCAGCAGCTCACCGGACAGGCCGACCTACGAGCAGTACTTC. Its translation is CASSSPDRPTYEQYF.

This clonotype came up a few times. The chain uses TRBV7-6 and TRBJ2-7; 9 bases agree with TRBD1. Germline CDR1 is SGHVS and CDR2 is FNYEAQ. The junction had 8 bases not matched to a gene; V was cut back by 5 bases and J by 0 bases. The CDR3 extends over 16 amino acids. The CDR3 sequence: CASSPAGTGPSYEQYF. The CDR3 region has the DNA TGTGCCAGCAGCCCTGCCGGGACAGGGCCCTCCTACGAGCAGTACTTC.

This clonotype was observed a few times. The V call is TRBV4-1, the J call TRBJ2-7, with 15 nucleotides matching TRBD2. The germline CDR1 and CDR2 sequences are MGHRA and YSYEKL. The V gene end was trimmed by 1 base and the J gene end by 2 bases; junction bases not matched to a gene: 9. This CDR3 region has 19 residues. The CDR3 sequence: CASSQGARTSGRAAYEQYF. CDR3 DNA: TGCGCCAGCAGCCAAGGGGCCCGGACTAGCGGGAGGGCAGCCTACGAGCAGTACTTC.

This clonotype was observed many times. The chain combines TRBV20-1 with TRBJ2-5; 7 positions match TRBD2. The ends lost 3 bases at V and 8 bases at J; junction bases unmatched: 24. The CDR3 spans 18 residues. CDR1 and CDR2 from the germline V gene are DFQATT and SNEGSKA (reference sequence). CDR3 loop: CSASPPSGGREAMGTQYF. The CDR3 nucleotides are TGCAGTGCTAGCCCCCCTTCCGGGGGGAGGGAGGCGATGGGAACCCAGTACTTC.

The chain has TRBV7-3 and TRBJ1-1, with unresolved D. Germline CDR1 SGHTA, CDR2 FQGTGA. V was trimmed by 1 base and J by 3 bases, leaving 9 bases between them. The CDR3 extends over 14 amino acids. This chain's CDR3 is CASSLSPPHTEAFF. CDR3 bases: TGTGCCAGCAGCTTAAGCCCCCCGCACACTGAAGCTTTCTTT.

The sample holds many counts of this clonotype. This rearrangement joins TRBV20-1 to TRBJ1-1; 10 bases match TRBD1. The CDR3 extends over 14 amino acids. V shed 3 bases, J shed 5 bases, and the junction held 6 bases outside the gene matches. Germline loops: CDR1 DFQATT, CDR2 SNEGSKA (reference sequence). CDR3 DNA sequence: TGCAGTGCTAGCGGGACAGGGGCTGGAACTGAAGCTTTCTTT. Its protein is CSASGTGAGTEAFF.

This chain links TRBV20-1 with TRBJ1-4; 8 bases are shared with TRBD1. V lost 6 bases to trimming and J lost 8 bases; unmatched junction nucleotides: 8. CDR1 and CDR2 from the germline V gene are DFQATT and SNEGSKA (reference sequence). The CDR3 is 13 residues long. Here the CDR3 reads CSARNRGGEKLFF. DNA of the CDR3: TGCAGTGCCAGAAACAGGGGGGGGGAAAAACTGTTTTTT.